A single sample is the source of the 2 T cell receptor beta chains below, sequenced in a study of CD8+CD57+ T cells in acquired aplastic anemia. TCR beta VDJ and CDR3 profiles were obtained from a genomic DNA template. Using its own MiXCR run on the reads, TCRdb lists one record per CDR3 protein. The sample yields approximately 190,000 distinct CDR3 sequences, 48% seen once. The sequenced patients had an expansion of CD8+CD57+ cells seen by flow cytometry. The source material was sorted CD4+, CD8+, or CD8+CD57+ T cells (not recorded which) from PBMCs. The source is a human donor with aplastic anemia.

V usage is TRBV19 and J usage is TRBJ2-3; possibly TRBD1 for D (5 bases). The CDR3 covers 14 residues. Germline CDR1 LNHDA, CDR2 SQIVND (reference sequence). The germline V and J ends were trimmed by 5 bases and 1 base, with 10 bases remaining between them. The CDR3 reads CASSQGMGTDTQYF. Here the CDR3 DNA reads TGTGCCAGTAGTCAGGGAATGGGCACAGATACGCAGTATTTT.

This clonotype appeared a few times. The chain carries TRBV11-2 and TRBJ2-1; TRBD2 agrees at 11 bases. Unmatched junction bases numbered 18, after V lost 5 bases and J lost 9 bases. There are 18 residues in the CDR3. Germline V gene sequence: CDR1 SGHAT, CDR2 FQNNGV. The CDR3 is CASSPKTALAGELVEQFF. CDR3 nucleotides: TGTGCCAGCAGCCCAAAAACGGCACTAGCGGGAGAATTGGTTGAGCAGTTCTTC. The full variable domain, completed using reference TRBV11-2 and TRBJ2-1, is EAGVAQSPRYKIIEKRQSVAFWCNPISGHATLYWYQQILGQGPKLLIQFQNNGVVDDSQLPKDRFSAERLKGVDSTLKIQPAKLEDSAVYLCASSPKTALAGELVEQFFGPGTRLTVL.